Listed below are T cell receptor beta chains from one sample, sequenced in a study of cytomegalovirus exposure and HLA in healthy donors. TCRdb's table, derived via immunoSEQ multiplex PCR, lists solely in-frame clones and lacks some. The sample holds about 160,000 clones, 75% to 95% seen once. Source material: PBMCs. The receptors were gathered from a woman under 30 in good health and CMV-seropositive. The CDR3 runs from the conserved cysteine through the conserved F or W. Fields, in order: V gene, J gene, clone size, D gene, CDR3 DNA, CDR3 protein. D genes are given only for firm matches. The size entry is marked missing in some rows and otherwise reads once, few, many or a size class.

TRBV4-1,TRBJ2-2,-,-,TGCGCCAGCAGCCAAGCCCCGGACAGAGCGAACACCGGGGAGCTGTTTTTT,CASSQAPDRANTGELFF
TRBV19,TRBJ2-1,-,TRBD1,TGTGCCAGTAGTAGGCCGACAGGGTTATCCTACAATGAGCAGTTCTTC,CASSRPTGLSYNEQFF
TRBV6-5,TRBJ1-2,-,-,TGTGCCAGCAGCCCCGCCGGGGGACGTAGCTATGGCTACACCTTC,CASSPAGGRSYGYTF
TRBV29-1,TRBJ1-2,few,TRBD1,TGCAGCGTTGAGGAGGACAGGGTTCATGGCTACACCTTC,CSVEEDRVHGYTF
TRBV18,TRBJ1-1,-,-,TGTGCCAGCTCACCGGCGGGGCCGAACACTGAAGCTTTCTTT,CASSPAGPNTEAFF
TRBV7-9,TRBJ2-7,-,TRBD2,TGTGCCAGCAGCCAACTAGCGGGAGCGGGGGAGCAGTACTTC,CASSQLAGAGEQYF
TRBV21-1,TRBJ1-2,-,-,TGTGCCAGCAGCAAGCCACCCCGGGACAGGGAACGCTATGGCTACACCTTC,CASSKPPRDRERYGYTF
TRBV11-2,TRBJ2-3,-,TRBD2,TGTGCCAGCAGCCCCCGAGCTGGCGGGGGAACGCAGTATTTT,CASSPRAGGGTQYF
TRBV6-5,TRBJ2-1,once,-,TGTGCCAGCGAGGTCAATGAGCAGTTCTTC,CASEVNEQFF
TRBV6-6,TRBJ2-1,-,TRBD2,TGTGCCAGCAGTTACGGGGCTAGCGGTAACAATGAGCAGTTCTTC,CASSYGASGNNEQFF
TRBV15,TRBJ2-5,-,TRBD1,TGTGCCACCAGCCAGACAGGGGGCAGAGAGACCCAGTACTTC,CATSQTGGRETQYF
TRBV27,TRBJ1-6,-,-,TGTGCCAGCGCCGCGGGGGCGGTTTATTCACCCCTCCACTTT,CASAAGAVYSPLHF
TRBV28,TRBJ1-5,-,TRBD1,TGTGCCAGCAAACCTGGACAGGAGGTTCCGCCCCAGCATTTT,CASKPGQEVPPQHF
TRBV7-2,TRBJ2-7,-,TRBD2,TGTGCCAGCAGCTTAGTGGCGGGACTAGCGGGAGCTAGATCCTACGAGCAGTACTTC,CASSLVAGLAGARSYEQYF
TRBV13,TRBJ2-7,-,TRBD2,TGTGCCAGCAGCTTAGGCTGGGGTAGCGGGGGCTCCTACGAGCAGTACTTC,CASSLGWGSGGSYEQYF
TRBV9,TRBJ2-7,-,TRBD1,TGTGCCAGCAGCCGCTGGGACAGCTACGAGCAGTACTTC,CASSRWDSYEQYF
TRBV27,TRBJ2-5,-,TRBD2,TGTGCCAGCAGTTTGTCGGGACTAGGAGGGGAGACCCAGTACTTC,CASSLSGLGGETQYF
TRBV20-1,TRBJ2-2,few,-,TGCAGTGCTAGGAGAGCCGGGGAGCTGTTTTTT,CSARRAGELFF
TRBV27,TRBJ1-3,-,-,TGTGCCAGCCACAACGACATTCACTCTGGAAACACCATATATTTT,CASHNDIHSGNTIYF
TRBV4-3,TRBJ2-5,-,TRBD2,TGCGCCAGCAGCCAAGATTGGGGCGGGCTAGCGGGCCAAGGGGAAGAGACCCAGTACTTC,CASSQDWGGLAGQGEETQYF
TRBV18,TRBJ2-7,-,TRBD1,TGTGCCAGCTCACCGCGGACAGGGGAAGTCGGGCAGTACTTC,CASSPRTGEVGQYF
TRBV6-5,TRBJ2-7,-,TRBD1,TGTGCCAGCAGCCCCGGGACAGGGTATCAGCGGGAGCAGTACTTC,CASSPGTGYQREQYF
TRBV5-6,TRBJ2-1,-,-,TGTGCCAGCAGCTTGGAAACGTGGGTAGCCTCGGCCCCTGAGGATGAGCAGTTCTTC,CASSLETWVASAPEDEQFF
TRBV28,TRBJ2-3,-,TRBD2,TGTGCCAGCAGTCCCGCGGGAGGGCCGAGAGATACGCAGTATTTT,CASSPAGGPRDTQYF
TRBV15,TRBJ1-3,few,-,TGTGCCACCAGCAGAGATCGCAGTGCTGGAAACACCATATATTTT,CATSRDRSAGNTIYF
TRBV14,TRBJ2-5,-,-,TGTGCCAGCAGCCAAGAGCAGCGGTCCGTCCTTGAGACCCAGTACTTC,CASSQEQRSVLETQYF
TRBV19,TRBJ1-1,-,-,TGTGCCAGTAGTCCGCCGGGGAGCACTGAAGCTTTCTTT,CASSPPGSTEAFF
TRBV28,TRBJ2-1,-,TRBD2,TGTGCCGGGGGGGCGGGACTAGCGGGACATGAGCAGTTCTTC,CAGGAGLAGHEQFF
TRBV7-2,TRBJ1-1,-,TRBD1,TGTGCCAGCAGCACACACAGGGGGCGGACTGAAGCTTTCTTT,CASSTHRGRTEAFF
TRBV30,TRBJ2-7,-,-,TGTGCCTGGATTGGAGGGGGCCGGCGCGAGCAGTACTTC,CAWIGGGRREQYF
TRBV15,TRBJ2-5,-,-,TGTGCCACCAGCAGAGATCGCGTGCGGGGAGGAGAGACCCAGTACTTC,CATSRDRVRGGETQYF
TRBV6-1,TRBJ1-2,-,TRBD1,TGTGCCAGCAGTGAAGCCGAGGAGGGGGCTTATGGCTACACCTTC,CASSEAEEGAYGYTF
TRBV4-2,TRBJ2-5,-,-,TGTGCCAGCAGCCAAGATGTGGGGGGGCTCCAAGAGACCCAGTACTTC,CASSQDVGGLQETQYF
TRBV4-3,TRBJ1-2,-,-,TGCGCCAGCAGCCAAGATCCACGGAACTATGGCTACACCTTC,CASSQDPRNYGYTF
TRBV7-9,TRBJ2-7,-,TRBD1,TGTGCCAGCAGCTCAGACAGGGAGCCCTACGAGCAGTACTTC,CASSSDREPYEQYF
TRBV7-2,TRBJ2-1,-,TRBD2,TGTGCCAGCAGAAGAACCGGGACTAGCCCGTTCTTC,CASRRTGTSPFF
TRBV5-4,TRBJ2-1,-,-,TGTGCCAGCAACCCCCCGGGGGGCCAGCCTTACAATGAGCAGTTCTTC,CASNPPGGQPYNEQFF
TRBV28,TRBJ2-5,-,-,TGTGCCAGCAGTTTAGGCGAGACCCAGTACTTC,CASSLGETQYF
TRBV11-3,TRBJ2-3,-,TRBD2,TGTGCCAGCAGCTACGGGACTAGCGGGAGCACAGATACGCAGTATTTT,CASSYGTSGSTDTQYF
TRBV28,TRBJ1-2,-,-,TGTGCCAGCAGTTCCCTTCCAGGGGATCGCTACACCTTC,CASSSLPGDRYTF
TRBV12-5,TRBJ1-1,-,TRBD1,TGTGCTAGTGGTTTGGAACATGGACAGGGGAGACCTGAAGCTTTCTTT,CASGLEHGQGRPEAFF
TRBV6-5,TRBJ2-3,-,-,TGTGCCAGTCGGCCCGGGGTTAGCACAGATACGCAGTATTTT,CASRPGVSTDTQYF
TRBV9,TRBJ1-1,-,TRBD1,TGTGCCAGCAGTCCAGGGGGCAGGGGAACTGAAGCTTTCTTT,CASSPGGRGTEAFF
TRBV28,TRBJ2-7,-,TRBD2,TGTGCCAGCATACGTTCGGGGGGAACCTACGAGCAGTACTTC,CASIRSGGTYEQYF
TRBV6-6,TRBJ1-2,-,TRBD1,TGTGCCAGCAGCCCACAGGGGTCTAACTATGGCTACACCTTC,CASSPQGSNYGYTF
TRBV5-5,TRBJ1-4,-,-,TGTGCCAGCAGCTTGGGGGCACAGGGTAATGAAAAACTGTTTTTT,CASSLGAQGNEKLFF
TRBV6-4,TRBJ2-5,-,-,TGTGCCAGCAGTGACTCTCATTGGGGGGGCGGGGAGACCCAGTACTTC,CASSDSHWGGGETQYF
TRBV7-8,TRBJ2-1,-,-,TGTGCCAGCAGCCGCCCGAGCTCCTACAATGAGCAGTTCTTC,CASSRPSSYNEQFF
TRBV11-1,TRBJ2-6,once,TRBD1,TGTGCCAGCAGCTTAGAGGGGGCAATATCTGGGGCCAACGTCCTGACTTTC,CASSLEGAISGANVLTF
TRBV27,TRBJ1-5,-,-,TGTGCCAGCAGTCCAAACGGGGGCAATCAGCCCCAGCATTTT,CASSPNGGNQPQHF
TRBV29-1,TRBJ2-1,-,TRBD2,TGCAGCGTTGCCGGGACTAGCGGGAGTGTTTACAATGAGCAGTTCTTC,CSVAGTSGSVYNEQFF
TRBV9,TRBJ2-2,once,-,TGTGCCAGCAGCGCTTCGACAGGACCGAACACCGGGGAGCTGTTTTTT,CASSASTGPNTGELFF
TRBV28,TRBJ1-4,-,-,TGTGCCAGCAGTCTCCCTGCCGGGAATGAAAAACTGTTTTTT,CASSLPAGNEKLFF